Below, 21 T cell receptor beta chains from the same sample are listed, as sequenced in a study of chemoradiotherapy in HPV16-positive cancers. Some clones are missing from TCRdb's copy, which holds only in-frame ones; the method was immunoSEQ multiplex PCR. Seen here are more than 20,000 clones, more than 70% observed once, and the top ten hold 2.3%. The starting material was blood, obtained from a patient who underwent chemoradiotherapy. These receptors were obtained from a human donor with HPV-associated anogenital cancer.

This sequence joins TRBV6-6 and TRBJ2-7; 9 bases align to TRBD1. Looked up from germline, CDR1 is MNHNY and CDR2 is SVGAGI (reference sequence). Trimming at V came to 7 bases and at J to 7 bases, leaving 8 bases not matched to a gene. This CDR3 comprises 13 residues. CDR3 sequence: CASTNRGRGEQYF. The CDR3 DNA reads as TGTGCCAGCACCAACAGGGGGCGAGGTGAGCAGTACTTC.

This sequence joins TRBV5-1 and TRBJ1-1, with unresolved D. V was clipped by 0 bases and J by 0 bases, with 9 bases between them. CDR1 and CDR2 (germline): SGHRS, YFSETQ. The length of the CDR3 is 15 residues. The CDR3 nucleotides are TGCGCCAGCAGCTTGGCGGGAGTCTTGAACACTGAAGCTTTCTTT. Protein: CASSLAGVLNTEAFF.

The chain carries TRBV7-8 and TRBJ1-4; no clear D gene. There are 14 residues in the CDR3. CDR1 and CDR2 (germline): SGHVS, FQNEAQ. With 3 bases removed from V and 0 bases from J, the gap between germline ends came to 5 bases. The CDR3 bases are TGTGCCAGCAGCTTTTATACAACTAATGAAAAACTGTTTTTT. Amino acid sequence: CASSFYTTNEKLFF.

This clone was seen only once. The chain uses TRBV7-2 and TRBJ1-4; 8 bases are a match to TRBD1. V was clipped by 5 bases and J by 7 bases; unmatched bases: 6. CDR1 and CDR2 (germline): SGHTA, FQGNSA. The CDR3 runs 14 residues. The CDR3 spells CASSLQGVSEKLFF. CDR3 sequence (DNA): TGTGCCAGCAGCCTACAGGGGGTTAGTGAAAAACTGTTTTTT.

V gene TRBV7-8 combines with J gene TRBJ2-7; D is tentatively TRBD1 or TRBD2 (6 bases each). The V end lost 1 base, the J end lost 0 bases, and 10 bases lay between the germline ends. This CDR3 comprises 15 residues. Germline V CDR1 and CDR2: SGHVS, FQNEAQ. The CDR3 nucleotides read TGTGCCAGCAGCTTAGTTGGGGGGCGCTCCTACGAGCAGTACTTC. Encoded protein: CASSLVGGRSYEQYF.

This sequence joins TRBV7-3 and TRBJ2-3, with 9 positions matching TRBD2. Trimming cost V 8 bases and J 6 bases; bases outside gene matches: 3. The CDR3 totals 12 residues. Germline assignment: CDR1 SGHTA and CDR2 FQGTGA. CDR3 bases: TGTGCCAGCCGGAGCGGGGGGGATACGCAGTATTTT. Translated, it gives CASRSGGDTQYF. Variable domain in full (rest from reference TRBV7-3 and TRBJ2-3): GAGVSQTPSNKVTEKGKYVELRCDPISGHTALYWYRQSLGQGPEFLIYFQGTGAADDSGLPNDRFFAVRPEGSVSTLKIQRTERGDSAVYLCASRSGGDTQYFGPGTRLTVL.

The rearrangement links TRBV9 to TRBJ2-4; possibly TRBD2 for D (5 bases). Trimming pared 0 bases from V and 1 base from J, leaving 14 bases between. The CDR3 totals 17 residues. Looked up from germline, CDR1 is SGDLS and CDR2 is YYNGEE. The CDR3 DNA follows: TGTGCCAGCAGCGTAGACTCTCCGGGGTCGGCCAAAAACATTCAGTACTTC. This codes for CASSVDSPGSAKNIQYF.

A few counts support this clone. The chain recombines TRBV7-9 with TRBJ2-2; the D is unclear. The V end was cut by 0 bases, the J end by 0 bases, with 8 bases between. The CDR3 has 16 residues. From germline, CDR1 is SEHNR and CDR2 FQNEAQ (reference sequence). DNA for the CDR3: TGTGCCAGCAGCTTAGCTGTTGGAACGAACACCGGGGAGCTGTTTTTT. Translating it yields CASSLAVGTNTGELFF.

The chain couples TRBV5-1 to TRBJ2-3; 11 bases are a match to TRBD2. This CDR3 is 15 amino acids long. J lost 4 bases, V lost 2 bases, and 3 bases had no gene match. Germline values: CDR1 SGHRS, CDR2 YFSETQ. CDR3 DNA: TGCGCCAGCAGCTTTAGCGGGGGGGCTGCAGATACGCAGTATTTT. It codes for CASSFSGGAADTQYF.

The J gene is TRBJ2-3, the V gene TRBV18; TRBD2 agrees at 10 bases. The length of the CDR3 is 17 residues. Germline trimming cut 2 bases from V and 2 bases from J; bases unmatched to any gene: 7. Germline V gene data show CDR1 as KGHSH and CDR2 as LQKENI. CDR3 in DNA: TGTGCCAGCTCACCAATCCCTAGCGGGGGAGTCACAGATACGCAGTATTTT. It yields the protein CASSPIPSGGVTDTQYF.

Here the CDR3 DNA reads TGTGCCAGCAGCGTAGCCCTCCTAGCGGGGCCCTACGAGCAGTACTTC. This translates into CASSVALLAGPYEQYF. The V gene is TRBV9, the J gene TRBJ2-7; TRBD2 agrees at 9 bases. CDR1 and CDR2 (germline): SGDLS, YYNGEE. The CDR3 has 16 amino acids. J was trimmed by 2 bases and V by 0 bases; bases with no gene match: 6.

This chain connects TRBV6-5 to TRBJ1-1; D unresolved. The germline V gene encodes CDR1 MNHEY and CDR2 SVGAGI. The CDR3 covers 15 residues. V was shortened by 2 bases and J by 1 base, with 11 bases between the two germline ends. The CDR3 here is CASSYKPSGNTEAFF. The CDR3 DNA follows: TGTGCCAGCAGTTACAAACCCTCAGGGAACACTGAAGCTTTCTTT.

This chain connects TRBV10-3 to TRBJ2-1, with unresolved D. This CDR3 region has 14 residues. Germline lookup yields CDR1 ENHRY and CDR2 SYGVKD. The V end lost 2 bases, the J end lost 0 bases, and 5 bases lay between the germline ends. CDR3 protein: CAISEVSSYNEQFF. CDR3 nucleotides: TGTGCCATCAGTGAGGTCTCCTCCTACAATGAGCAGTTCTTC.

This clone was found once. This chain links TRBV6-6 with TRBJ1-2; 7 nucleotides align to TRBD1. This CDR3 is 14 amino acids long. With 6 bases clipped from V and 4 bases from J, the junction kept 8 bases outside the gene matches. Germline values: CDR1 MNHNY, CDR2 SVGAGI (reference sequence). This chain's CDR3 is CASRETGVLYGYTF. Written as DNA, the CDR3 is TGTGCCAGCAGGGAAACAGGGGTCCTCTATGGCTACACCTTC.

The chain is built from TRBV15 and TRBJ1-5; unclear D gene. V shed 8 bases and J shed 6 bases, with 11 bases lying between them. The CDR3 spans 12 residues. Germline loops: CDR1 LNHNV, CDR2 YYDKDF (reference sequence). CDR3 protein: CATGLDSQPQHF. For the CDR3, the DNA is TGTGCCACCGGTTTGGATAGTCAGCCCCAGCATTTT.

The rearrangement links TRBV5-5 to TRBJ1-1; D may be TRBD1 (5 bases). This CDR3 region has 14 residues. Trimming removed 4 bases from V and 3 bases from J, with 13 bases in between. CDR1 and CDR2 from the germline V gene are SGHKS and YYEKEE (reference sequence). The CDR3 sequence: CASSPNPGHTEAFF. For the CDR3, the DNA is TGTGCCAGCAGCCCAAATCCGGGACACACTGAAGCTTTCTTT.

The sample holds one count of this clone. V is TRBV7-8 and J is TRBJ2-1; D may be TRBD1 (6 bases). The CDR3 spans 14 residues. Trimming took off 2 bases at V and 2 bases at J, with 7 bases between the two ends. In germline, CDR1 is SGHVS, CDR2 FQNEAQ. In DNA, the CDR3 is TGTGCCAGCAGCTTACCAGGGGCCTACAATGAGCAGTTCTTC. Its protein is CASSLPGAYNEQFF.

This clone was detected only once. The chain uses TRBV12-5 and TRBJ2-7, with TRBD1 matching over 11 bases. With V trimmed by 3 bases and J by 6 bases, 4 bases remained unmatched. The CDR3 runs to 14 residues. Looked up from germline, CDR1 is LGHNT and CDR2 is FRNRAP. In DNA, the CDR3 is TGTGCTAGTGGTTTTGGACAGGGGGCGGGCGAGCAGTACTTC. Translating it yields CASGFGQGAGEQYF.

This sequence joins TRBV6-5 and TRBJ2-7; no firm D call. The V end lost 8 bases, the J end lost 1 base, and 12 bases lay between the germline ends. The CDR3 contains 13 residues. The germline CDR1 and CDR2 sequences are MNHEY and SVGAGI. This CDR3 reads CASPIGGSYEQYF. In DNA, the CDR3 is TGTGCCAGCCCGATCGGCGGATCCTACGAGCAGTACTTC.

The J gene is TRBJ1-2, the V gene TRBV25-1; D gene uncertain. V lost 4 bases and J lost 4, with 7 bases in between. The CDR3 totals 12 residues. Germline V gene sequence: CDR1 MGHDK, CDR2 SYGVNS. CDR3 in DNA: TGTGCCAGCAGTGTTGACGGCTATGGCTACACCTTC. It translates to CASSVDGYGYTF.

The V call is TRBV7-2, the J call TRBJ1-4; TRBD1 might be the D (6 bases). This CDR3 comprises 17 residues. The germline V gene has CDR1 SGHTA and CDR2 FQGNSA. V was clipped by 2 bases and J by 12 bases, with 25 bases between them. CDR3 in amino acids: CASSLYQRVGGKEELFF. The CDR3 DNA sequence: TGTGCCAGCAGCTTATACCAACGGGTAGGGGGTAAAGAGGAACTGTTTTTT.